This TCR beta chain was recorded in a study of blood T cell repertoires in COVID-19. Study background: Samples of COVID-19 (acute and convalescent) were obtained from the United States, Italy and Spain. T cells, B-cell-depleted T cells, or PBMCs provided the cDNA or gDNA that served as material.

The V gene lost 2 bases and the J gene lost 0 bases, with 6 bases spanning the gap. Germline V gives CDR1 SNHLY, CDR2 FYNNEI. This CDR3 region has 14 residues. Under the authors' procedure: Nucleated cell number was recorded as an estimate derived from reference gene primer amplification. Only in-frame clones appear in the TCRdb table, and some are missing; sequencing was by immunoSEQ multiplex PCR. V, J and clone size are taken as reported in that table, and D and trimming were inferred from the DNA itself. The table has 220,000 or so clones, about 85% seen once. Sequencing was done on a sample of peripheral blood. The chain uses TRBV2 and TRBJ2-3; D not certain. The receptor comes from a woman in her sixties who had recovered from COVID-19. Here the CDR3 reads CASSEILSTDTQYF. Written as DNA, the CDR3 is TGTGCCAGCAGTGAAATCCTAAGCACAGATACGCAGTATTTT.